The 28 T cell receptor beta chains reported below all come from one sample, sequenced in a study of T cells in Graves' hyperthyroidism and ophthalmopathy. TCR beta CDR3 sequences were amplified from RNA transcripts. An initial round of RT-PCR targeting the TCR CDR3 relied on the HTBI primer set. TCRdb redid the calling of the multiplex PCR reads with MiXCR, one entry per CDR3 protein. Altogether 490,000 or so distinct CDR3 sequences are present, 20% to 25% being singletons, with the ten largest covering 49%. The sample comprised blood. Every receptor here comes from a woman in her 70s with Graves' ophthalmopathy.

This clonotype came up a few times. V gene TRBV6-1 combines with J gene TRBJ1-4; D unresolved. This CDR3 spans 15 amino acids. Germline V gene sequence: CDR1 MNHNS, CDR2 SASEGT. With 8 bases removed from V and 7 bases from J, the gap between germline ends came to 20 bases. CDR3 nucleotides: TGTGCCAGCTCAGAGCATATACTTCAGAGTGAAAAACTGTTTTTT. Translated: CASSEHILQSEKLFF.

The V call is TRBV30, the J call TRBJ2-2, with 12 bases that match TRBD2. V lost 0 bases and J lost 0; bases outside the gene matches: 11. CDR3 length equals 20 residues. The germline gives CDR1 GTSNPN, CDR2 SVGIG (reference sequence). The CDR3 DNA sequence: TGTGCCTGGAGTGTAGGACGTACTAGCGGGAGGAACCCGAACACCGGGGAGCTGTTTTTT. Amino acids: CAWSVGRTSGRNPNTGELFF. The whole variable domain, remainder taken from reference TRBV30 and TRBJ2-2, is SQTIHQWPATLVQPVGSPLSLECTVEGTSNPNLYWYRQAAGRGLQLLFYSVGIGQISSEVPQNLSASRPQDRQFILSSKKLLLSDSGFYLCAWSVGRTSGRNPNTGELFFGEGSRLTVL.

The chain carries TRBV20-1 and TRBJ2-1, with 10 bases lining up with TRBD2. The CDR3 sequence is 16 residues long. Per germline, CDR1 DFQATT and CDR2 SNEGSKA (reference sequence). The junction had 8 bases not matched to a gene; V was cut back by 0 bases and J by 6 bases. DNA of the CDR3: TGCAGTGCTAGAGATCCCCTAGCGGGAGTCCCCAATGAGCAGTTCTTC. This sequence encodes CSARDPLAGVPNEQFF.

The genes are TRBV3-1 and TRBJ2-1; TRBD1 might be the D (6 bases). There are 14 residues in the CDR3. The germline V and J ends were trimmed by 3 bases and 8 bases, with 14 bases remaining between them. Germline-derived CDR1 and CDR2 are LGHDT and YNNKEL (reference sequence). Here the CDR3 reads CASSQFLQGYEQFF. For the CDR3, the DNA is TGTGCCAGCAGCCAGTTCCTACAGGGCTATGAGCAGTTCTTC.

The chain carries TRBV10-3 and TRBJ2-1, with 11 bases identical to TRBD1. The CDR3 is 14 residues long. Germline V lookup: CDR1 ENHRY, CDR2 SYGVKD. Trimming cost V 7 bases and J 7 bases; bases outside gene matches: 6. CDR3 bases: TGTGCCATCACCCGGACAGGGGGCTGGAATGAGCAGTTCTTC. It codes for CAITRTGGWNEQFF.

J is TRBJ1-5 and V is TRBV7-2; 7 bases are a match to TRBD1. There are 16 residues in the CDR3. The germline gives CDR1 SGHTA, CDR2 FQGNSA. V lost 5 bases, J lost 6 bases, and 13 bases stayed unmatched. CDR3 in DNA: TGTGCCAGCAGCCCCCCCAGGGGGGGGGGGGGTCAGCCCCAGCATTTT. Residues: CASSPPRGGGGQPQHF.

This clonotype was seen more than once but under ten times. This sequence joins TRBV5-5 and TRBJ2-5; tentatively, D is TRBD2 (5 bases). This CDR3 contains 13 residues. Germline CDR1 and CDR2: SGHKS and YYEKEE (reference sequence). Trimming took off 1 base at V and 3 bases at J, with 7 bases between the two ends. The CDR3 region has the DNA TGTGCCAGCAGCTTGTACGGGGAAGAGACCCAGTACTTC. Translated: CASSLYGEETQYF. The variable domain in full, completed from reference TRBV5-5 and TRBJ2-5, reads DAGVTQSPTHLIKTRGQQVTLRCSPISGHKSVSWYQQVLGQGPQFIFQYYEKEERGRGNFPDRFSARQFPNYSSELNVNALLLGDSALYLCASSLYGEETQYFGPGTRLLVL.

This clonotype was recorded many times. This chain uses TRBV7-8 with TRBJ1-2; D perhaps matches TRBD1 (5 bases). The V and J ends lost 0 bases and 6 bases respectively, with 8 bases between them. The CDR3 loop spans 13 amino acids. Germline values: CDR1 SGHVS, CDR2 FQNEAQ. CDR3 residues: CASSLAGVDGYTF. For the CDR3, the DNA is TGTGCCAGCAGCTTAGCGGGGGTTGATGGCTACACCTTC.

The chain links TRBV7-9 to TRBJ2-5; no firm D call. The V end was cut by 5 bases, the J end by 6 bases, with 7 bases between. CDR3 length equals 11 residues. CDR1 SEHNR and CDR2 FQNEAQ come from the germline V gene (reference sequence). The CDR3, as DNA: TGTGCCAGCAGCCCCGATCAGACCCAGTACTTC. The encoded protein is CASSPDQTQYF.

This clonotype was counted at least ten times. The chain joins TRBV7-2 to TRBJ2-5; no firm D call. The CDR3 runs to 13 residues. Trimming removed 3 bases from V and 5 bases from J, with 10 bases in between. Germline lookup yields CDR1 SGHTA and CDR2 FQGNSA. CDR3 loop: CASSLGAMETQYF. Here the CDR3 DNA reads TGTGCCAGCAGCTTGGGTGCGATGGAGACCCAGTACTTC.

This clonotype appeared many times. The rearrangement joins TRBV12-3 or TRBV12-4 to TRBJ2-7; weak D call: TRBD1 (5 bases). Trimming took 6 bases from V and 2 from J, leaving 11 bases between them. The CDR3 sequence is 13 residues long. The CDR3 DNA reads as TGTGCCAGCAGCATGGACACCGCCTACGAGCAGTACTTC. This sequence encodes CASSMDTAYEQYF.

This clonotype was observed at least ten times. The chain recombines TRBV7-8 with TRBJ2-1, with 8 bases lining up with TRBD2. The CDR3 loop spans 15 amino acids. In germline, CDR1 is SGHVS, CDR2 FQNEAQ. The V and J ends lost 5 bases and 2 bases, in that order; junction bases with no gene match: 5. CDR3: CASSGTSGTYNEQFF. The CDR3 nucleotides read TGTGCCAGCAGCGGAACTAGCGGAACCTACAATGAGCAGTTCTTC.

This clonotype showed up many times. The CDR3 DNA is TGTGCCAGCAGTCGGTCTAGCGGGAGTACCCACGAGCAGTACTTC. This sequence encodes CASSRSSGSTHEQYF. The V gene is TRBV28, the J gene TRBJ2-7, with 10 bases fitting TRBD2. Germline loops: CDR1 MDHEN, CDR2 SYDVKM. This CDR3 has 15 residues. Trimming cost V 5 bases and J 5 bases; bases outside gene matches: 9.

The rearrangement uses TRBV16 and TRBJ2-3; D unclear. The CDR3 runs to 13 residues. The germline CDR1 and CDR2 sequences are KGHSY and FQNENV. The ends were cut back, 3 bases at V and 6 bases at J, with 10 bases in the middle. CDR3 residues: CASSQLRADTQYF. CDR3 nucleotides: TGTGCCAGCAGCCAGCTTCGTGCGGATACGCAGTATTTT.

This clonotype was counted between two and nine times. The rearrangement links TRBV3-1 to TRBJ1-3; D may be TRBD1 (5 bases). Germline CDR1 reads LGHDT; CDR2 reads YNNKEL (reference sequence). The length of the CDR3 is 14 residues. V dropped 2 bases and J dropped 5 bases, with 10 bases sitting between them. CDR3 sequence: CASSQIQGRNTIYF. Here the CDR3 DNA reads TGTGCCAGCAGCCAAATCCAGGGTAGAAACACCATATATTTT. Variable domain in full (rest from reference TRBV3-1 and TRBJ1-3): DTAVSQTPKYLVTQMGNDKSIKCEQNLGHDTMYWYKQDSKKFLKIMFSYNNKELIINETVPNRFSPKSPDKAHLNLHINSLELGDSAVYFCASSQIQGRNTIYFGEGSWLTVV.

This clonotype was seen a few times. This chain connects TRBV30 to TRBJ2-2; D gene uncertain. CDR1 and CDR2 from the germline V gene are GTSNPN and SVGIG (reference sequence). Trimming shortened V by 4 bases and J by 6 bases, and 6 bases separated the two germline ends. The CDR3 runs to 11 residues. In DNA form, the CDR3 reads TGTGCCTGGACGGTTCCCGGGGAGCTGTTTTTT. It encodes CAWTVPGELFF.

This sequence joins TRBV4-1 and TRBJ2-2; TRBD1 might be the D (6 bases). In germline, CDR1 is MGHRA, CDR2 YSYEKL. There are 15 residues in the CDR3. V lost 2 bases and J lost 4, with 11 bases in between. In DNA, the CDR3 is TGCGCCAGCAGCCAAAGCAGGGGCGGCACCGGGGAGCTGTTTTTT. Protein product: CASSQSRGGTGELFF.

This clonotype was counted ten times or more. The chain combines TRBV30 with TRBJ1-1; D not certain. Per germline, CDR1 GTSNPN and CDR2 SVGIG (reference sequence). Trimming took off 2 bases at V and 0 bases at J, with 4 bases between the two ends. This CDR3 contains 12 residues. The CDR3 bases are TGTGCCTGGAGTCCGCTGAACACTGAAGCTTTCTTT. As protein: CAWSPLNTEAFF.

This clonotype appeared a few times. The chain joins TRBV5-1 to TRBJ2-2, with TRBD1 matching 12 bases. The germline gives CDR1 SGHRS, CDR2 YFSETQ. The CDR3 contains 19 residues. Trimming removed 4 bases from V and 1 base from J; junction bases left unmatched: 11. Here the CDR3 DNA reads TGCGCCAGCAGCCTCGGGACAGGGGGCGCCCCTCTGAACACCGGGGAGCTGTTTTTT. Translation gives CASSLGTGGAPLNTGELFF.

This clonotype has only a few counts. V is TRBV30 and J is TRBJ1-5, with 9 bases matching TRBD1. From germline, CDR1 is GTSNPN and CDR2 SVGIG (reference sequence). The CDR3 covers 15 residues. V lost 3 bases to trimming and J lost 1 base; unmatched junction nucleotides: 4. CDR3 coding DNA: TGTGCCTGGAGCTGGACAGGGGCAAGCAATCAGCCCCAGCATTTT. It is translated as CAWSWTGASNQPQHF.

The chain has TRBV28 and TRBJ2-3; 8 bases match TRBD2. The germline V gene has CDR1 MDHEN and CDR2 SYDVKM. The CDR3 is made up of 15 amino acids. Trimming removed 4 bases from V and 6 bases from J; junction bases left unmatched: 9. The CDR3 region has the DNA TGTGCCAGCAGTTCCATAGCGGGGTCGAGGGATACGCAGTATTTT. It is translated as CASSSIAGSRDTQYF.

The rearrangement joins TRBV7-6 to TRBJ2-3; D gene uncertain. Trimming took 0 bases from V and 4 from J, leaving 11 bases between them. This CDR3 has 15 residues. Germline V CDR1 and CDR2: SGHVS, FNYEAQ. This chain's CDR3 is CASSLALSRPDTQYF. The CDR3 region has the DNA TGTGCCAGCAGCTTAGCGCTTAGTCGCCCAGATACGCAGTATTTT.

There are a few counts of this clonotype. The rearrangement links TRBV6-5 to TRBJ2-2; TRBD2 aligns across 15 bases. V dropped 0 bases and J dropped 4; count of bases not matched to a gene: 6. Germline V lookup: CDR1 MNHEY, CDR2 SVGAGI. This CDR3 is built from 19 residues. This chain's CDR3 is CASSYSWTSGRAGTGELFF. The DNA of the CDR3 is TGTGCCAGCAGTTACTCCTGGACTAGCGGGAGGGCCGGCACCGGGGAGCTGTTTTTT.

This clonotype was seen only a few times. The chain has TRBV28 and TRBJ1-1, with D maybe TRBD1 (5 bases). CDR1 MDHEN and CDR2 SYDVKM come from the germline V gene. This CDR3 comprises 11 residues. Between the trimmed V and J ends, which lost 6 bases and 10 bases, there was a span of 12 bases. CDR3 residues: CASRVGTSAFF. The CDR3 DNA reads TGTGCCAGCAGGGTTGGGACTTCAGCTTTCTTT.

This clonotype was picked up a small number of times. The rearrangement joins TRBV6-2 or TRBV6-3 to TRBJ1-1; 7 bases align to TRBD1. V lost 4 bases to trimming and J lost 11 bases; unmatched junction nucleotides: 13. Germline CDR1 and CDR2: MNHEY and SVGEGT. The CDR3 runs 14 residues. CDR3 amino acids: CASSSQGGMSPAFF. DNA of the CDR3: TGTGCCAGCAGTTCGCAGGGGGGAATGAGTCCGGCTTTCTTT.

There are many counts of this clonotype. The rearrangement uses TRBV28 and TRBJ2-7, with TRBD1 matching 7 bases. Germline V gene lookup returns CDR1 MDHEN and CDR2 SYDVKM. With V trimmed by 5 bases and J by 0 bases, 4 bases remained unmatched. The CDR3 sequence is 14 residues long. The CDR3 protein is CASSTTGASYEQYF. DNA for the CDR3: TGTGCCAGCAGTACAACAGGGGCCTCCTACGAGCAGTACTTC.

The chain links TRBV3-1 to TRBJ2-7; D is unclear. Trimming cost V 1 base and J 6 bases, with 10 bases left between them. The germline V gene has CDR1 LGHDT and CDR2 YNNKEL (reference sequence). The CDR3 consists of 13 residues. This CDR3 is CASSQVPGIEQYF. CDR3 in DNA: TGTGCCAGCAGCCAAGTGCCCGGTATCGAGCAGTACTTC.

The chain carries TRBV29-1 and TRBJ2-4; 10 positions agree with TRBD1. V was pared by 4 bases and J by 12 bases, with 3 bases of the junction left unmatched. Germline assignment: CDR1 SQVTM and CDR2 ANQGSEA. The CDR3 length is 11 residues. The CDR3 region is CSVGDRGNQYF. Written as DNA, the CDR3 is TGCAGCGTTGGGGACAGGGGCAATCAGTACTTC.